The present T cell receptor (beta chain) was sequenced within a study of blood T cell repertoires in COVID-19. Germline CDR1 MNHEY, CDR2 SMNVEV (reference sequence). This CDR3 spans 14 amino acids. Trimming took 5 bases from V and 2 from J, leaving 13 bases between them. Per the authors' pipeline: The assay estimated nucleated cells by amplifying reference gene primers. Generated by immunoSEQ multiplex PCR, the TCRdb table keeps only in-frame clones and is missing some. V and J calls plus clone size are reproduced from that table; the DNA served to infer D and trimming. The data show just under 80,000 clones, with approximately 80% seen just once and approximately 12% held by the top ten.

This sequence was found in a human donor in a cohort sampled during active COVID-19. Sequenced input: peripheral blood. The chain joins TRBV27 to TRBJ2-7; a possible D gene is TRBD1 (6 bases). CDR3 sequence (DNA): TGTGCCAGCAGTGACCGGTGGGGGCCCTACGAGCAGTACTTC. As protein: CASSDRWGPYEQYF.